Below are 20 T cell receptor beta chains sequenced from a single sample in a study of OX40 agonist ivuxolimab in advanced cancers. Assay used: immunoSEQ multiplex PCR; TCRdb lists only in-frame clones, some missing. The sample consists of about 89,000 clones, about 88% of them appearing once. The sequences come from CD4+ or CD8+ T cells sorted from blood, collected in a trial of the OX40 agonist ivuxolimab. These receptors originate from an adult with an advanced solid tumor such as melanoma, head and neck, liver or kidney cancer.

The chain carries TRBV2 and TRBJ1-3, with D uncertain. Germline V gene sequence: CDR1 SNHLY, CDR2 FYNNEI. V was cut by 6 bases and J by 4 bases, with 7 bases left in between. This CDR3 is 12 amino acids long. The CDR3 DNA sequence: TGTGCCAGCAGCCGGTCCGGAAACACCATATATTTT. Translated, it gives CASSRSGNTIYF.

This sequence joins TRBV5-6 and TRBJ2-3, with D unresolved. Germline loops: CDR1 SGHDT, CDR2 YYEEEE. The V gene lost 6 bases and the J gene lost 3 bases, with 14 bases spanning the gap. The CDR3 has 14 residues. Written as DNA, the CDR3 is TGTGCCAGCACCCTGGGGTGGGGAACAGATACGCAGTATTTT. As protein: CASTLGWGTDTQYF.

The chain uses TRBV25-1 and TRBJ1-5, with D maybe TRBD1 (6 bases). Per the germline V gene, CDR1 is MGHDK and CDR2 is SYGVNS. This CDR3 region has 16 residues. The ends were cut back, 9 bases at V and 4 bases at J, with 22 bases in the middle. This chain's CDR3 is CARPKGGGKLNQPQHF. The CDR3, as DNA: TGTGCCAGACCTAAAGGGGGGGGCAAACTTAATCAGCCCCAGCATTTT.

The V gene is TRBV29-1, the J gene TRBJ2-5; 7 bases agree with TRBD2. Germline lookup yields CDR1 SQVTM and CDR2 ANQGSEA. Trimming removed 4 bases from V and 5 bases from J; junction bases left unmatched: 13. The length of the CDR3 is 15 residues. The CDR3 DNA follows: TGCAGCGTTGCCGGGGGGATTATCCGGCGGGAGACCCAGTACTTC. Protein: CSVAGGIIRRETQYF.

This clone was seen a single time. The chain uses TRBV4-1 and TRBJ1-1; TRBD1 matches 7 bases. V shed 0 bases and J 11 bases; nucleotides not matched to a gene: 9. This CDR3 comprises 14 residues. CDR1 is MGHRA and CDR2 is YSYEKL in the germline V gene. The chain's CDR3 is CASSQEPGQLGAFF. CDR3 sequence (DNA): TGCGCCAGCAGCCAAGAACCGGGACAGCTAGGCGCTTTCTTT.

The rearrangement joins TRBV7-2 to TRBJ2-5, with 7 nucleotides matching TRBD2. In germline, CDR1 is SGHTA, CDR2 FQGNSA. The CDR3 runs 12 residues. Unmatched junction bases numbered 0, after V lost 1 base and J lost 7 bases. The CDR3 protein is CASSLGGGTQYF. The CDR3 region has the DNA TGTGCCAGCAGCTTAGGGGGGGGGACCCAGTACTTC.

This clone was recorded a few times. This specimen includes other DNA sequences encoding the same CDR3. This rearrangement joins TRBV7-9 to TRBJ2-7; D remains unclear. CDR1 SEHNR and CDR2 FQNEAQ come from the germline V gene (reference sequence). The CDR3 is 13 residues long. V was cut by 2 bases and J by 1 base, with 6 bases left in between. CDR3 amino acids: CASSLPGSYEQYF. The CDR3 DNA is TGTGCCAGCAGCTTACCGGGTTCCTACGAGCAGTACTTC.

J is TRBJ2-7 and V is TRBV6-5; D perhaps matches TRBD1 (5 bases). The CDR3 contains 15 residues. The ends were cut back, 0 bases at V and 3 bases at J, with 12 bases in the middle. Germline CDR1 is MNHEY and CDR2 is SVGAGI. Here the CDR3 reads CASSYSYKGNYEQYF. CDR3 bases: TGTGCCAGCAGTTACTCGTATAAGGGGAACTACGAGCAGTACTTC.

This chain links TRBV7-3 with TRBJ2-1, with D possibly matching TRBD2 (5 bases). From germline, CDR1 is SGHTA and CDR2 FQGTGA. V shed 5 bases and J shed 6 bases, with 17 bases lying between them. The CDR3 consists of 15 residues. The CDR3 nucleotides read TGTGCCAGCAGCCCTGGCCCGGGATCGTTCAATGAGCAGTTCTTC. This gives the protein CASSPGPGSFNEQFF.

This clone has only one observation. The chain uses TRBV28 and TRBJ2-7, with D unresolved. Germline assignment: CDR1 MDHEN and CDR2 SYDVKM. V dropped 0 bases and J dropped 0 bases, with 15 bases sitting between them. The CDR3 has 17 amino acids. Here the CDR3 DNA reads TGTGCCAGCAGTTTATGGGTCGATCCGACGGTCTCCTACGAGCAGTACTTC. As protein: CASSLWVDPTVSYEQYF.

The rearrangement joins TRBV18 to TRBJ2-1; TRBD1 matches at 9 bases. V lost 7 bases and J lost 9; bases outside the gene matches: 13. CDR1 and CDR2 (germline): KGHSH, LQKENI. The CDR3 is 15 amino acids. This CDR3 reads CASFFSGTGRGEQFF. As DNA, the CDR3 is TGTGCCAGCTTCTTTTCCGGGACAGGGCGGGGTGAGCAGTTCTTC.

This clone was seen only once. V usage is TRBV7-8 and J usage is TRBJ2-5; 7 bases align to TRBD1. Trimming cost V 2 bases and J 5 bases; bases outside gene matches: 2. The CDR3 is made up of 13 amino acids. Germline loops: CDR1 SGHVS, CDR2 FQNEAQ. CDR3 loop: CASSLRQGETQYF. CDR3 in DNA: TGTGCCAGCAGCTTAAGACAGGGCGAGACCCAGTACTTC.

The chain links TRBV15 to TRBJ2-1; a possible D gene is TRBD2 (6 bases). V was pared by 0 bases and J by 7 bases, with 10 bases between. The CDR3 has 14 amino acids. Germline CDR1 is LNHNV and CDR2 is YYDKDF (reference sequence). This CDR3 is CATSRDLGGNEQFF. CDR3 nucleotide sequence: TGTGCCACCAGCAGAGATCTCGGGGGTAATGAGCAGTTCTTC.

The genes are TRBV18 and TRBJ1-1; D is uncertain. This CDR3 comprises 14 residues. V lost 0 bases, J lost 7 bases, and 12 bases lay in between. Germline CDR1 and CDR2: KGHSH and LQKENI. The CDR3 spells CASSPPVRADEAFF. CDR3 coding DNA: TGTGCCAGCTCACCACCGGTCAGAGCCGATGAAGCTTTCTTT.

The chain uses TRBV18 and TRBJ2-7, with 7 bases aligning to TRBD2. Germline CDR1 reads KGHSH; CDR2 reads LQKENI. V lost 3 bases to trimming and J lost 1 base; unmatched junction nucleotides: 6. There are 15 residues in the CDR3. The CDR3 coding sequence is TGTGCCAGCTCACCCCCTGGGAGGGCGTCCTACGAGCAGTACTTC. Amino acid sequence: CASSPPGRASYEQYF.

The chain carries TRBV11-2 and TRBJ2-1, with D perhaps matching TRBD2 (7 bases). V lost 4 bases and J 5 bases, leaving 21 bases between the germline ends. This CDR3 has 17 residues. Germline V gene lookup returns CDR1 SGHAT and CDR2 FQNNGV. The CDR3 protein is CASSSVDRGGAHNEQFF. As DNA, the CDR3 is TGTGCCAGCAGCTCCGTAGATAGGGGGGGCGCACACAATGAGCAGTTCTTC.

The J gene is TRBJ1-3, the V gene TRBV15; D unresolved. V lost 3 bases to trimming and J lost 0 bases, with 18 bases between them. This CDR3 region has 18 residues. The germline V gene has CDR1 LNHNV and CDR2 YYDKDF (reference sequence). The DNA for the CDR3 is TGTGCCACCAGCAGCCGTCTCCGACAAATCATCTCTGGAAACACCATATATTTT. This sequence encodes CATSSRLRQIISGNTIYF.

The chain recombines TRBV5-8 with TRBJ2-1, with 7 bases matching TRBD2. CDR1 is SGHTS and CDR2 is YDEGEE in the germline V gene. This CDR3 spans 15 amino acids. V was clipped by 4 bases and J by 3 bases; unmatched bases: 7. CDR3 sequence (DNA): TGTGCCAGCAGCAGCGGGACCGAGCACTACAATGAGCAGTTCTTC. Its protein is CASSSGTEHYNEQFF.

J is TRBJ2-2 and V is TRBV19, with 12 bases fitting TRBD2. Per the germline V gene, CDR1 is LNHDA and CDR2 is SQIVND (reference sequence). With V trimmed by 3 bases and J by 5 bases, 10 bases remained unmatched. The CDR3 contains 18 residues. The CDR3, as DNA: TGTGCCAGTAGTATCCCCCGCCCCCTAGCGGGGGGGACCGGGGAGCTGTTTTTT. Translating it yields CASSIPRPLAGGTGELFF.

This clone occurred a few times. The chain uses TRBV10-1 and TRBJ2-3, with D tentatively TRBD2 (6 bases). This CDR3 has 15 amino acids. The V end lost 3 bases, the J end lost 0 bases, and 10 bases lay between the germline ends. Germline V gene sequence: CDR1 WNHNN, CDR2 SYGVQD (reference sequence). CDR3 bases: TGCGCCAGCAGTGAACGGGGGTTAAGCACAGATACGCAGTATTTT. Translation: CASSERGLSTDTQYF.